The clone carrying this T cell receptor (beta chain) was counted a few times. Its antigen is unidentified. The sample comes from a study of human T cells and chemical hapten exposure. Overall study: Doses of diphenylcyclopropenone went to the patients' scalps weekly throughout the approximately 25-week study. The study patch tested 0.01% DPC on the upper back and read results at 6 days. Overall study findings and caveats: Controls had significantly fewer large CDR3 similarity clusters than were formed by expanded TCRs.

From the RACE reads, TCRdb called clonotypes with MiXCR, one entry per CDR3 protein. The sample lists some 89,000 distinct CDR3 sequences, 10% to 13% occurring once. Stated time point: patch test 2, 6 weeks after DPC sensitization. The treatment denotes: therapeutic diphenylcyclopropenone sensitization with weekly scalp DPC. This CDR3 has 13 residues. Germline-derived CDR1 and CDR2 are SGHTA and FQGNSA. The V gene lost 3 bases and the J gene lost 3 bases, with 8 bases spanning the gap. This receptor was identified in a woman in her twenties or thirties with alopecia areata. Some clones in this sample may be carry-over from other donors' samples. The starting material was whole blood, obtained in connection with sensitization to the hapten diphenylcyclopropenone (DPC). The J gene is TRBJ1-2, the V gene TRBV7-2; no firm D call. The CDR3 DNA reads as TGTGCCAGCAGCTTGGAGACTTACTATGGCTACACCTTC. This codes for CASSLETYYGYTF.